The 27 T cell receptor beta chains below were found in one sample sequenced in a study of cytomegalovirus exposure and HLA in healthy donors. 60 Vbeta and 13 Jbeta primers were used in PCR. The table came from immunoSEQ multiplex PCR; TCRdb's copy has only in-frame clones and leaves some out. The sample has approximately 170,000 clones; roughly 84% are singletons. The sequencing sample was made of PBMCs. The receptors shown here come from a male donor in good health and CMV-seronegative.

The chain recombines TRBV19 with TRBJ2-3; weak D call: TRBD2 (6 bases). The ends were cut back, 3 bases at V and 1 base at J, with 14 bases in the middle. Germline V gives CDR1 LNHDA, CDR2 SQIVND (reference sequence). The CDR3 extends over 16 amino acids. CDR3 nucleotide sequence: TGTGCCAGTAGTATTGCTCCTGGCGGGGGCACAGATACGCAGTATTTT. This translates into CASSIAPGGGTDTQYF.

The chain combines TRBV5-1 with TRBJ2-1; 14 positions match TRBD2. Germline V gives CDR1 SGHRS, CDR2 YFSETQ. This CDR3 contains 14 residues. Trimming removed 4 bases from V and 10 bases from J; junction bases left unmatched: 4. For the CDR3, the DNA is TGCGCCAGCAGCCCCGGGACTAGCGGGAGCGAGCAGTTCTTC. Protein sequence: CASSPGTSGSEQFF.

The V and J genes are TRBV18 and TRBJ2-3, with a tentative D call TRBD2 (7 bases). CDR1 is KGHSH and CDR2 is LQKENI in the germline V gene. The CDR3 runs 16 residues. Trimming cost V 1 base and J 3 bases, with 14 bases left between them. The CDR3 DNA follows: TGTGCCAGCTCACCACTGACCGGGGGGCTAACAGATACGCAGTATTTT. This codes for CASSPLTGGLTDTQYF. Based on the CDR3 plus reference TRBV18 and TRBJ2-3, the full variable domain is NAGVMQNPRHLVRRRGQEARLRCSPMKGHSHVYWYRQLPEEGLKFMVYLQKENIIDESGMPKERFSAEFPKEGPSILRIQQVVRGDSAAYFCASSPLTGGLTDTQYFGPGTRLTVL.

This clone was recorded only once. The genes are TRBV27 and TRBJ1-1; no clear D gene. Germline V CDR1 and CDR2: MNHEY, SMNVEV (reference sequence). Trimming took 0 bases from V and 1 from J, leaving 6 bases between them. The CDR3 loop spans 14 amino acids. In nucleotides, the CDR3 is TGTGCCAGCAGTTTATCGGACTGGAACACTGAAGCTTTCTTT. Translation gives CASSLSDWNTEAFF.

V is TRBV19 and J is TRBJ1-4, with TRBD1 as a possible D gene (5 bases). Deletions cut 7 bases from V and 2 bases from J, with 8 bases between. CDR1 and CDR2 (germline): LNHDA, SQIVND (reference sequence). The CDR3 consists of 13 residues. CDR3 in amino acids: CASNGATNEKLFF. For the CDR3, the DNA is TGTGCCAGTAATGGGGCTACTAATGAAAAACTGTTTTTT.

This clone was seen only a few times. V usage is TRBV27 and J usage is TRBJ2-1, with TRBD2 matching over 12 bases. The germline V gene has CDR1 MNHEY and CDR2 SMNVEV (reference sequence). This CDR3 contains 15 residues. Trimming at V came to 6 bases and at J to 2 bases, leaving 2 bases not matched to a gene. CDR3 protein: CASRTSGRTYNEQFF. The CDR3, as DNA: TGTGCCAGCAGGACTAGCGGGAGAACCTACAATGAGCAGTTCTTC.

The rearrangement uses TRBV27 and TRBJ1-5; 8 positions match TRBD1. J gave up 1 base and V 5 bases, and 19 bases lay outside the gene matches. Germline V gene sequence: CDR1 MNHEY, CDR2 SMNVEV (reference sequence). This CDR3 region has 20 residues. In DNA form, the CDR3 reads TGTGCCAGCAGTCGAAAAACCTGGGACAGGCTACTTGGGAGCAATCAGCCCCAGCATTTT. Translation gives CASSRKTWDRLLGSNQPQHF.

Remarks on this clone: The junction shows a germline mismatch at one end, possibly a read error. The chain recombines TRBV7-2 with TRBJ1-1; no definite D call. The CDR3 spans 14 residues. CDR1 is SGHTA and CDR2 is FQGNSA in the germline V gene. The CDR3 region is CASSQGGRWDEAFF. The DNA for the CDR3 is TGCGCCAGCAGCCAAGGAGGCCGTTGGGATGAAGCTTTCTTT.

V gene TRBV6-6 combines with J gene TRBJ2-7; possibly TRBD2 for D (6 bases). V gave up 9 bases and J gave up 1 base, with 16 bases separating them. This CDR3 region has 14 residues. Germline V CDR1 and CDR2: MNHNY, SVGAGI (reference sequence). CDR3 nucleotide sequence: TGTGCCAGTCTTACTAGCCCCAGATCCTACGAGCAGTACTTC. Amino acid sequence: CASLTSPRSYEQYF.

The V call is TRBV23-1, the J call TRBJ2-1; a weak D match, TRBD1 (6 bases). TRBV23-1 falls under the ORF class, with uncertain function. The CDR3 consists of 13 residues. Trimming removed 10 bases at V and 3 bases at J, with 13 bases between. The CDR3 DNA reads as TGCGCCATTGGGGGACAATACTACAATGAGCAGTTCTTC. Its protein product is CAIGGQYYNEQFF.

V gene TRBV7-3 combines with J gene TRBJ2-2, with D possibly being TRBD2 (6 bases). Trimming removed 5 bases at V and 5 bases at J, with 12 bases between. In germline, CDR1 is SGHTA, CDR2 FQGTGA. The CDR3 covers 14 residues. This chain's CDR3 is CASSPETSTGELFF. CDR3 nucleotides: TGTGCCAGCAGCCCAGAGACTAGTACCGGGGAGCTGTTTTTT.

The chain links TRBV4-2 to TRBJ2-1; D may be TRBD1 (6 bases). Germline values: CDR1 LGHNA, CDR2 YNFKEQ. The CDR3 extends over 18 amino acids. Trimming left V 0 bases short and J 5 bases short, with 20 bases between. Here the CDR3 reads CASSQDLFPKPGDNEQFF. The CDR3 nucleotides read TGTGCCAGCAGCCAAGATCTCTTTCCGAAGCCAGGGGACAATGAGCAGTTCTTC.

This clone showed up just once. The V and J genes are TRBV20-1 and TRBJ2-7; 7 bases line up with TRBD2. Per the germline V gene, CDR1 is DFQATT and CDR2 is SNEGSKA (reference sequence). The CDR3 is 11 amino acids. After removal of 6 bases from V and 4 bases from J, the junction contained 3 bases not matched to a gene. The CDR3: CSAGRSYEQYF. In nucleotides, the CDR3 is TGCAGTGCCGGGAGGAGTTACGAGCAGTACTTC.

The V gene is TRBV5-1, the J gene TRBJ2-7, with 10 bases that match TRBD2. Germline V gene sequence: CDR1 SGHRS, CDR2 YFSETQ. This CDR3 has 15 amino acids. V dropped 3 bases and J dropped 7; count of bases not matched to a gene: 10. The CDR3 DNA sequence: TGCGCCAGCAGCTCTAGCGGGGGCCCTCTGAGGGAGCAGTACTTC. This gives the protein CASSSSGGPLREQYF. Using reference TRBV5-1 and TRBJ2-7 for the parts outside the CDR3, the full variable domain is KAGVTQTPRYLIKTRGQQVTLSCSPISGHRSVSWYQQTPGQGLQFLFEYFSETQRNKGNFPGRFSGRQFSNSRSEMNVSTLELGDSALYLCASSSSGGPLREQYFGPGTRLTVT.

This chain connects TRBV6-4 to TRBJ2-5, with 7 bases that match TRBD1. Trimming cost V 4 bases and J 4 bases; bases outside gene matches: 3. The CDR3 covers 13 residues. Looked up from germline, CDR1 is MRHNA and CDR2 is SNTAGT. The CDR3 sequence is CASSGDSGETQYF. The CDR3 coding sequence is TGTGCCAGCAGTGGGGACAGCGGAGAGACCCAGTACTTC.

This clone has just one count. The chain joins TRBV7-6 to TRBJ1-6; 8 bases map to TRBD1. The CDR3 sequence is 13 residues long. Germline loops: CDR1 SGHVS, CDR2 FNYEAQ. Unmatched junction bases numbered 4, after V lost 4 bases and J lost 11 bases. CDR3 nucleotides: TGTGCCAGCAGCTCGGACAGGGAAACACCCCTCCACTTT. This encodes CASSSDRETPLHF.

The chain has TRBV6-5 and TRBJ1-5; tentatively, D is TRBD1 (6 bases). This CDR3 is 13 amino acids long. Trimming took off 7 bases at V and 2 bases at J, with 9 bases between the two ends. Per the germline V gene, CDR1 is MNHEY and CDR2 is SVGAGI. The CDR3 nucleotides read TGTGCCAGCACTGAGGGGGGCAATCAGCCCCAGCATTTT. Protein sequence: CASTEGGNQPQHF.

V and J are TRBV28 and TRBJ2-2, with 10 bases lining up with TRBD1. Trimming took 3 bases from V and 3 from J; bases not matched to a gene: 1. There are 15 residues in the CDR3. Looked up from germline, CDR1 is MDHEN and CDR2 is SYDVKM. CDR3 region: CASSLGTGDTGELFF. The CDR3 bases are TGTGCCAGCAGTTTGGGGACAGGGGACACCGGGGAGCTGTTTTTT.

This sequence joins TRBV19 and TRBJ2-5; TRBD2 is a possible D gene (6 bases). The length of the CDR3 is 12 residues. The germline CDR1 and CDR2 sequences are LNHDA and SQIVND (reference sequence). V lost 5 bases and J lost 4, with 8 bases in between. This CDR3 reads CASSFGRETQYF. The CDR3 region has the DNA TGTGCCAGTAGTTTCGGGAGAGAGACCCAGTACTTC.

V is TRBV27 and J is TRBJ2-1; D is unresolved. CDR1 and CDR2 (germline): MNHEY, SMNVEV (reference sequence). The CDR3 length is 15 residues. The V end lost 7 bases, the J end lost 0 bases, and 13 bases lay between the germline ends. CDR3 sequence: CASIRDRSSYNEQFF. In DNA form, the CDR3 reads TGTGCCAGCATACGAGACCGGAGCTCCTACAATGAGCAGTTCTTC.

The rearrangement links TRBV7-6 to TRBJ1-1; D may be TRBD1 (6 bases). This CDR3 region has 17 residues. Trimming took off 1 base at V and 1 base at J, with 16 bases between the two ends. Germline values: CDR1 SGHVS, CDR2 FNYEAQ. Here the CDR3 DNA reads TGTGCCAGCAGCTTAGTAGCAGGGGCCCACTCGAACACTGAAGCTTTCTTT. The encoded protein is CASSLVAGAHSNTEAFF.

A single count supports this clone. This chain uses TRBV5-1 with TRBJ2-1, with 11 bases fitting TRBD2. The CDR3 is 19 amino acids. CDR1 and CDR2 (germline): SGHRS, YFSETQ. J gave up 1 base and V 4 bases, and 13 bases lay outside the gene matches. CDR3 sequence (DNA): TGCGCCAGCAGCATAACGATTCCGGGACTAGCGGAGTCCTACAATGAGCAGTTCTTC. Translation: CASSITIPGLAESYNEQFF.

The chain carries TRBV2 and TRBJ2-5; 7 nucleotides match TRBD2. Trimming cost V 7 bases and J 8 bases; bases outside gene matches: 13. This CDR3 comprises 14 residues. CDR1 is SNHLY, CDR2 FYNNEI, per germline. The CDR3 DNA follows: TGTGCCAGCACCTTTGGCAGGGAGGGTTTTACCCAGTACTTC. This sequence encodes CASTFGREGFTQYF. Full variable domain (missing parts from reference TRBV2 and TRBJ2-5): EPEVTQTPSHQVTQMGQEVILRCVPISNHLYFYWYRQILGQKVEFLVSFYNNEISEKSEIFDDQFSVERPDGSNFTLKIRSTKLEDSAMYFCASTFGREGFTQYFGPGTRLLVL.

J is TRBJ2-3 and V is TRBV7-9, with 11 nucleotides matching TRBD2. This CDR3 region has 17 residues. CDR1 SEHNR and CDR2 FQNEAQ come from the germline V gene (reference sequence). The ends lost 1 base at V and 4 bases at J; junction bases unmatched: 7. CDR3 nucleotides: TGTGCCAGCAGCTTAGTTTCGACTAGCGGGATGTCAGATACGCAGTATTTT. It encodes CASSLVSTSGMSDTQYF.

The V gene is TRBV7-2, the J gene TRBJ2-7, with 8 bases fitting TRBD2. V was pared by 0 bases and J by 4 bases, with 2 bases of the junction left unmatched. From germline, CDR1 is SGHTA and CDR2 FQGNSA. The CDR3 contains 14 residues. CDR3 amino acids: CASSLASGVYEQYF. CDR3 DNA: TGTGCCAGCAGCTTAGCTAGCGGGGTATACGAGCAGTACTTC. Full variable domain (outside the CDR3, taken from reference TRBV7-2 and TRBJ2-7): GAGVSQSPSNKVTEKGKDVELRCDPISGHTALYWYRQSLGQGLEFLIYFQGNSAPDKSGLPSDRFSAERTGGSVSTLTIQRTQQEDSAVYLCASSLASGVYEQYFGPGTRLTVT.

The V call is TRBV6-6, the J call TRBJ2-5; D not resolved. Germline V gives CDR1 MNHNY, CDR2 SVGAGI (reference sequence). This CDR3 is built from 11 residues. V lost 6 bases to trimming and J lost 7 bases, with 9 bases between them. The CDR3 here is CASSELGTQYF. The CDR3 bases are TGTGCCAGCAGCGAGCTCGGGACCCAGTACTTC.

The chain combines TRBV30 with TRBJ2-5, with 8 bases lining up with TRBD2. Gene TRBJ2-7 matches the end of the DNA better, so the J call may be wrong. The CDR3 is 15 amino acids. CDR1 is GTSNPN and CDR2 is SVGIG in the germline V gene (reference sequence). The CDR3 spells CAWDPGVAGSYEQYF. In DNA, the CDR3 is TGTGCCTGGGACCCGGGGGTAGCGGGGTCCTACGAGCAGTACTTC.